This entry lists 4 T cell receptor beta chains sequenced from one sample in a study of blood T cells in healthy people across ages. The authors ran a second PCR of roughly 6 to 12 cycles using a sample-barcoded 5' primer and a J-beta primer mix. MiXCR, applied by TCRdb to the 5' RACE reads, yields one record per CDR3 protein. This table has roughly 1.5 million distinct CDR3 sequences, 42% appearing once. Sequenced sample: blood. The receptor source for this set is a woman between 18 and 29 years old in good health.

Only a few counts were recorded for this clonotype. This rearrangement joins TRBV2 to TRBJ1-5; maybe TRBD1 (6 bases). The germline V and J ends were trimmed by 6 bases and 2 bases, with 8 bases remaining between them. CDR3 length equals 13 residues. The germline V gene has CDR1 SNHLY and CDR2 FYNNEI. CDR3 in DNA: TGTGCCAGCAGGGACAGCGGCAATCAGCCCCAGCATTTT. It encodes CASRDSGNQPQHF.

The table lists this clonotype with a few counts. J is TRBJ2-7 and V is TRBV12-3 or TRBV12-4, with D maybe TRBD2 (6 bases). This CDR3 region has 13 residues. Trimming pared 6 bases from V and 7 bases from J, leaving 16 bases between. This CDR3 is CASSLTSYNEQYF. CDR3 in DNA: TGTGCCAGCAGCTTAACTAGCTACAATGAGCAGTACTTC.

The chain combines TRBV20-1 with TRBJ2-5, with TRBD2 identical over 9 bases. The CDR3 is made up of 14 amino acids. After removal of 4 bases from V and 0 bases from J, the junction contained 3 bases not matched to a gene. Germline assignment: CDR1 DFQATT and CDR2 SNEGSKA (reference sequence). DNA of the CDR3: TGCAGTGCTAAGCCTAGCGGGAACCAAGAGACCCAGTACTTC. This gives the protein CSAKPSGNQETQYF.

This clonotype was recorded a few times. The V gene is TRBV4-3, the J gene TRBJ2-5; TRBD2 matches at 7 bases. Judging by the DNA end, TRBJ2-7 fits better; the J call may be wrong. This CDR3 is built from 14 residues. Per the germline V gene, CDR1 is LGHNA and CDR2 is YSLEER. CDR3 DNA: TGCGCCAGCAGCCAAGGTTGGGGGAGGGACGAGCAGTACTTC. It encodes CASSQGWGRDEQYF.